This T cell receptor (beta chain) was sequenced in a study of cytomegalovirus exposure and HLA in healthy donors. Sequenced by immunoSEQ multiplex PCR; TCRdb stores in-frame clones only, minus some. The sample contains about 400,000 clones, 80% to 90% of which appear only once. There are 13 residues in the CDR3. The V and J ends lost 4 bases and 4 bases respectively, with 10 bases between them. Germline lookup yields CDR1 MGHDK and CDR2 SYGVNS. The TCR comes from a woman aged 18 to 35 in good health and CMV-seronegative. The material sequenced was PBMCs. The V gene is TRBV25-1, the J gene TRBJ2-5; D is ambiguous. The CDR3 sequence is CASSVPGVETQYF. CDR3 sequence (DNA): TGTGCCAGCAGTGTTCCGGGTGTAGAGACCCAGTACTTC.